This TCR beta chain derives from a study of blood T cell repertoires in COVID-19. Per the original methods: Estimated nucleated cell counts came from reference gene primer amplification. TCRdb's copy holds only in-frame clones and misses some; the assay was immunoSEQ multiplex PCR. V, J and clone size reflect that table, while D and trimming were determined from the DNA. The table has about 160,000 clones, 70% to 85% seen once. Looked up from germline, CDR1 is SGHTA and CDR2 is FQGNSA. Trimming took off 5 bases at V and 5 bases at J, with 21 bases between the two ends. The CDR3 has 16 amino acids. The sequencing sample was made of peripheral blood. V gene TRBV7-2 combines with J gene TRBJ2-5; D unresolved. This TCR was sampled from a woman older than 75 with acute or convalescent COVID-19. The CDR3 reads CASSRQQTKPMETQYF. The CDR3 region has the DNA TGTGCCAGCAGCCGCCAGCAAACTAAACCTATGGAGACCCAGTACTTC.